The 20 T cell receptor beta chains reported below all come from one sample, sequenced in a study of blood T cell repertoires in COVID-19. Sequenced by immunoSEQ multiplex PCR; TCRdb stores in-frame clones only, minus some. The table records about 270,000 clones, about 90% of them present only once. Sequenced input: peripheral blood. These TCRs come from a woman under 40 with COVID-19, enrolled during active disease.

The rearrangement joins TRBV6-5 to TRBJ1-6, with D uncertain. CDR1 and CDR2 from the germline V gene are MNHEY and SVGAGI. The CDR3 runs 15 residues. V was cut by 4 bases and J by 5 bases, with 12 bases left in between. CDR3 DNA sequence: TGTGCCAGCAGTTCGAAGCGGCAGAATAATTCACCCCTCCACTTT. Translated: CASSSKRQNNSPLHF.

The chain uses TRBV5-1 and TRBJ2-3, with 7 bases aligning to TRBD1. Germline-derived CDR1 and CDR2 are SGHRS and YFSETQ. The CDR3 has 15 amino acids. V trimming: 0 bases; J trimming: 6 bases; junction bases outside the gene matches: 7. CDR3 amino acids: CASSLGIGGADTQYF. Here the CDR3 DNA reads TGCGCCAGCAGCTTGGGAATAGGGGGCGCGGATACGCAGTATTTT.

The chain is built from TRBV2 and TRBJ1-2, with D possibly TRBD1 on 6 matching bases. V lost 7 bases, J lost 6 bases, and 12 bases lay in between. This CDR3 has 12 amino acids. Germline lookup yields CDR1 SNHLY and CDR2 FYNNEI. The DNA of the CDR3 is TGTGCCAGCACGCGACAGGCTAATGGCTACACCTTC. The encoded protein is CASTRQANGYTF.

J is TRBJ2-7 and V is TRBV3-1 (or the pseudogene TRBV3-2); 12 nucleotides match TRBD2. The junction had 12 bases not matched to a gene; V was cut back by 5 bases and J by 4 bases. In germline, CDR1 is LGHDT, CDR2 YNNKEL (reference sequence). The CDR3 runs 17 residues. Here the CDR3 reads CASSSNMGTSGRYEQYF. The CDR3 coding sequence is TGTGCCAGCAGCTCAAACATGGGGACTAGCGGGCGTTACGAGCAGTACTTC.

This chain links TRBV19 with TRBJ2-1, with 10 bases lining up with TRBD2. The germline V gene encodes CDR1 LNHDA and CDR2 SQIVND (reference sequence). This CDR3 has 15 amino acids. After removal of 4 bases from V and 4 bases from J, the junction contained 4 bases not matched to a gene. The CDR3 protein is CASSNIAGGYNEQFF. The DNA of the CDR3 is TGTGCCAGTAGTAATATAGCGGGAGGATACAATGAGCAGTTCTTC.

This clone came up once. V usage is TRBV2 and J usage is TRBJ1-2, with D tentatively TRBD1 (5 bases). CDR3 size: 12 residues. Germline CDR1 is SNHLY and CDR2 is FYNNEI. Trimming left V 7 bases short and J 8 bases short, with 14 bases between. The chain's CDR3 is CASTPTDWGYTF. In DNA form, the CDR3 reads TGTGCCAGCACACCGACAGACTGGGGCTACACCTTC.

The CDR3 reads CATGAGQVSEQYF. In DNA form, the CDR3 reads TGTGCCACCGGGGCGGGACAGGTCTCGGAGCAGTACTTC. The chain uses TRBV19 and TRBJ2-7, with 8 bases lining up with TRBD1. V trimming: 10 bases; J trimming: 7 bases; junction bases outside the gene matches: 12. Germline CDR1 and CDR2: LNHDA and SQIVND (reference sequence). The CDR3 has 13 residues.

The genes are TRBV6-2 or TRBV6-3 and TRBJ2-3; TRBD2 matches 7 bases. CDR1 and CDR2 (germline): MNHEY, SVGEGT. The CDR3 sequence is 15 residues long. V shed 6 bases and J 6 bases; nucleotides not matched to a gene: 12. The CDR3 DNA reads TGTGCCAGCAGCTTAAGGACTAGTTTTATCGATACGCAGTATTTT. Protein: CASSLRTSFIDTQYF.

This chain joins TRBV3-1 (or the pseudogene TRBV3-2) and TRBJ2-1; 10 bases are a match to TRBD2. Germline trimming cut 4 bases from V and 9 bases from J; bases unmatched to any gene: 9. The CDR3 spans 15 residues. The germline V gene has CDR1 LGHDT and CDR2 YNNKEL (reference sequence). DNA for the CDR3: TGTGCCAGCAGCCGAATAGCGGGGGGAGGGAGTGAGCAGTTCTTC. Its protein is CASSRIAGGGSEQFF.

The gene calls are TRBV7-2 and TRBJ2-7; TRBD2 aligns across 10 bases. This CDR3 is built from 15 residues. V lost 3 bases to trimming and J lost 4 bases; unmatched junction nucleotides: 6. Germline loops: CDR1 SGHTA, CDR2 FQGNSA. The CDR3 DNA reads as TGTGCCAGCAGCTTTATCAGCGGGGGGGGATACGAGCAGTACTTC. Protein product: CASSFISGGGYEQYF. The full variable domain, in which reference TRBV7-2 and TRBJ2-7 provide the parts outside the CDR3, is GAGVSQSPSNKVTEKGKDVELRCDPISGHTALYWYRQSLGQGLEFLIYFQGNSAPDKSGLPSDRFSAERTGGSVSTLTIQRTQQEDSAVYLCASSFISGGGYEQYFGPGTRLTVT.

The rearrangement uses TRBV3-1 (or the pseudogene TRBV3-2) and TRBJ1-1; no clear D gene. Germline V lookup: CDR1 LGHDT, CDR2 YNNKEL (reference sequence). CDR3 length: 15 residues. V was pared by 3 bases and J by 1 base, with 12 bases between. CDR3 residues: CASSHLLSGNTEAFF. The CDR3 DNA reads as TGTGCCAGCAGCCACCTGTTGAGTGGGAACACTGAAGCTTTCTTT.

This clone was seen a single time. The rearrangement joins TRBV5-6 to TRBJ1-2, with a weak D call TRBD1 (5 bases). Trimming stripped 4 bases from V and 4 bases from J, with 11 bases between. The germline V gene has CDR1 SGHDT and CDR2 YYEEEE. The CDR3 sequence is 13 residues long. CDR3 amino acids: CASSLQAFYGYTF. For the CDR3, the DNA is TGTGCCAGCAGCCTACAGGCGTTCTATGGCTACACCTTC.

The chain is built from TRBV5-1 and TRBJ2-3, with 7 bases fitting TRBD2. CDR1 is SGHRS and CDR2 is YFSETQ in the germline V gene. This CDR3 spans 14 amino acids. The ends lost 6 bases at V and 3 bases at J; junction bases unmatched: 7. DNA for the CDR3: TGCGCCAGCACCCCGGGGGGTAGGACAGATACGCAGTATTTT. It yields the protein CASTPGGRTDTQYF.

The chain carries TRBV7-8 and TRBJ2-7; D ambiguous. From germline, CDR1 is SGHVS and CDR2 FQNEAQ. V was clipped by 4 bases and J by 1 base, with 8 bases between them. The CDR3 is made up of 13 amino acids. CDR3 protein: CASSYSHSYEQYF. The CDR3 DNA reads TGTGCCAGCAGCTACAGCCATTCCTACGAGCAGTACTTC.

The chain is built from TRBV7-8 and TRBJ1-6; TRBD1 agrees at 7 bases. Germline V CDR1 and CDR2: SGHVS, FQNEAQ. V was clipped by 5 bases and J by 7 bases; unmatched bases: 8. The CDR3 covers 15 residues. The chain's CDR3 is CASSVRQGPNSPLHF. DNA for the CDR3: TGTGCCAGCAGCGTTCGACAGGGCCCCAATTCACCCCTCCACTTT.

This sequence joins TRBV18 and TRBJ2-6; D unclear. This CDR3 has 16 amino acids. Trimming pared 1 base from V and 0 bases from J, leaving 7 bases between. Germline assignment: CDR1 KGHSH and CDR2 LQKENI. Written as DNA, the CDR3 is TGTGCCAGCTCACCACAGATGGCCTCTGGGGCCAACGTCCTGACTTTC. This codes for CASSPQMASGANVLTF.

This rearrangement joins TRBV19 to TRBJ1-1; D unclear. The CDR3 is made up of 16 amino acids. V shed 8 bases and J shed 3 bases, with 22 bases lying between them. Germline loops: CDR1 LNHDA, CDR2 SQIVND (reference sequence). The CDR3 protein is CASLTVNPPGDTEAFF. CDR3 in DNA: TGTGCCAGTCTGACGGTCAATCCGCCCGGAGACACTGAAGCTTTCTTT. Drawing the rest from reference TRBV19 and TRBJ1-1, the complete variable domain is DGGITQSPKYLFRKEGQNVTLSCEQNLNHDAMYWYRQDPGQGLRLIYYSQIVNDFQKGDIAEGYSVSREKKESFPLTVTSAQKNPTAFYLCASLTVNPPGDTEAFFGQGTRLTVV.

The chain is built from TRBV4-1 and TRBJ1-2; TRBD1 matches at 9 bases. This CDR3 has 14 residues. CDR1 and CDR2 from the germline V gene are MGHRA and YSYEKL. Trimming took 3 bases from V and 8 from J; bases not matched to a gene: 7. The chain's CDR3 is CASSHLGQGFGYTF. The CDR3 DNA is TGCGCCAGCAGCCACCTGGGACAGGGATTCGGCTACACCTTC.

This chain joins TRBV5-5 and TRBJ1-2; TRBD1 matches 8 bases. The length of the CDR3 is 15 residues. The V gene end was trimmed by 4 bases and the J gene end by 1 base; junction bases not matched to a gene: 6. Germline CDR1 SGHKS, CDR2 YYEKEE (reference sequence). CDR3 residues: CASSTDRGNNYGYTF. In DNA, the CDR3 is TGTGCCAGCAGCACCGACAGGGGTAATAACTATGGCTACACCTTC.

V gene TRBV3-1 (or the pseudogene TRBV3-2) combines with J gene TRBJ1-5; D unclear. Germline CDR1 LGHDT, CDR2 YNNKEL (reference sequence). The CDR3 covers 14 residues. V lost 4 bases and J lost 0, with 7 bases in between. DNA for the CDR3: TGTGCCAGCAGCCTGAGTGGTAGCAATCAGCCCCAGCATTTT. Amino acids: CASSLSGSNQPQHF.